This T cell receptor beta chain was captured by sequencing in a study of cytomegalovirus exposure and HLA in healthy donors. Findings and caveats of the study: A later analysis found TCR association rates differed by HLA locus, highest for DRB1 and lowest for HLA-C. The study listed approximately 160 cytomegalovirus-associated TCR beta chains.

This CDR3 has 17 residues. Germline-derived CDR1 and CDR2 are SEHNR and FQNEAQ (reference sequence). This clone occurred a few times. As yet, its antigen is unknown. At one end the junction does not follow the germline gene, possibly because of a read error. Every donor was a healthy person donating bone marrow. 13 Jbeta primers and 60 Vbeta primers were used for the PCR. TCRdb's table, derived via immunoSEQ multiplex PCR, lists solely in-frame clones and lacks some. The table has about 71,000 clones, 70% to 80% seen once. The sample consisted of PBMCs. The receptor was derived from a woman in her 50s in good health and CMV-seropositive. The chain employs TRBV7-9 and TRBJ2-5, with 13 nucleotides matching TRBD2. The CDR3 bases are TGTTCCAGCAGCTCCTCCAAGACTAGCGGGGGGAGAGAGACCCAGTACTTC. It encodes CSSSSSKTSGGRETQYF.